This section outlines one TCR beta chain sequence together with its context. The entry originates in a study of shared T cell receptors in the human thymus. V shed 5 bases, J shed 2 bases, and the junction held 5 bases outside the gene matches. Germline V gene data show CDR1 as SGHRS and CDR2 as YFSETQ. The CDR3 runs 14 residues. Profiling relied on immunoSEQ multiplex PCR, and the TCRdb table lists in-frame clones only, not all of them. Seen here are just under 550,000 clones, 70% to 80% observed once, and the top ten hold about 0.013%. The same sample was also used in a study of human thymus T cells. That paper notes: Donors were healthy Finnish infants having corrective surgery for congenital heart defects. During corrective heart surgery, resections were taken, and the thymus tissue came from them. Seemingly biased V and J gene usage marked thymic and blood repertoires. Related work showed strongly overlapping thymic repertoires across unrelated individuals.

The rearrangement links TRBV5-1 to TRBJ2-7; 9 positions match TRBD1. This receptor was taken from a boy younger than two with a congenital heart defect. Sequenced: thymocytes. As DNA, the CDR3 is TGCGCCAGCAGAGCCGACAGGGGGGCCTACGAGCAGTACTTC. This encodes CASRADRGAYEQYF.